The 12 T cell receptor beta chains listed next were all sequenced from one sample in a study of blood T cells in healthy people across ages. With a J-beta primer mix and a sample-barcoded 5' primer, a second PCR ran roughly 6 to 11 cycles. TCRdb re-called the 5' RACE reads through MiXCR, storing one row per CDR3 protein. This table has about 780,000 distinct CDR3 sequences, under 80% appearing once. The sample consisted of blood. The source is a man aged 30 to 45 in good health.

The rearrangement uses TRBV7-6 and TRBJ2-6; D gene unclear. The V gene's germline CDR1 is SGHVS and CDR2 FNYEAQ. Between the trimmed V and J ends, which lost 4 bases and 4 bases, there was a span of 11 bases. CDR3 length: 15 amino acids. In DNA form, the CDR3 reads TGTGCCAGCAGCTCATCTATCTCCGGGGCCAACGTCCTGACTTTC. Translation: CASSSSISGANVLTF.

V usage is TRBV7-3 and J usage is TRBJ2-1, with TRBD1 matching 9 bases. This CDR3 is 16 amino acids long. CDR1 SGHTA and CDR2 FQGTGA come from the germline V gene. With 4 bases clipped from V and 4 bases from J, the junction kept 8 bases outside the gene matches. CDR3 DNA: TGTGCCAGCAGCTCCGCCGGGACAGGGTATTACAATGAGCAGTTCTTC. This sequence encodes CASSSAGTGYYNEQFF.

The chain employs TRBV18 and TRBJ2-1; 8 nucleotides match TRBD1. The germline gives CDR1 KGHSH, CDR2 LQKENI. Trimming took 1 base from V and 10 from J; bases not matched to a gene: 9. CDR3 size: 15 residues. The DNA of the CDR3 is TGTGCCAGCTCACCACTTAGGCAGGGGGCCGAAGAGCAGTTCTTC. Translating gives CASSPLRQGAEEQFF.

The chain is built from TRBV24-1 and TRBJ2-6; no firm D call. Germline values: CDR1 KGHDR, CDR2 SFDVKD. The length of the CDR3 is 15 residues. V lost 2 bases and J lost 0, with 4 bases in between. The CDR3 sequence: CATSDSYSGANVLTF. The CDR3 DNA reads TGTGCCACCAGTGATTCGTACTCTGGGGCCAACGTCCTGACTTTC.

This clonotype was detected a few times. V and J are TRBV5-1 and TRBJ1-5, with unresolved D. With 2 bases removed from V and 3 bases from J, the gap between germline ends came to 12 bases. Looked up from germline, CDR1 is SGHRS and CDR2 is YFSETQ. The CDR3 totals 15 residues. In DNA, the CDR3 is TGCGCCAGCAGCTTAGTACAGAGGGCCAATCAGCCCCAGCATTTT. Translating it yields CASSLVQRANQPQHF.

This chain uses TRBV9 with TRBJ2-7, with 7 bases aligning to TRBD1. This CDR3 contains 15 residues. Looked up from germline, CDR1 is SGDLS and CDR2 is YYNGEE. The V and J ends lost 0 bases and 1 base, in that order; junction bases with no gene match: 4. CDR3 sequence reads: CASSVDGRGSYEQYF. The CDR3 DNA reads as TGTGCCAGCAGCGTAGATGGCAGGGGGTCCTACGAGCAGTACTTC.

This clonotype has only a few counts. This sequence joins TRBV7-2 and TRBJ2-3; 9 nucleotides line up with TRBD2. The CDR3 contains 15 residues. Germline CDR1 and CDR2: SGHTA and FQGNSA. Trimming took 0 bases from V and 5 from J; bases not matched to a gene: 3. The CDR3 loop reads CASSLAATSGDTQYF. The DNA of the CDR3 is TGTGCCAGCAGCTTAGCGGCGACTAGCGGAGATACGCAGTATTTT.

Here the CDR3 reads CASSFASGGADTQYF. The CDR3 DNA is TGTGCCAGCAGCTTCGCTAGCGGGGGGGCAGATACGCAGTATTTT. This chain uses TRBV7-2 with TRBJ2-3, with 12 bases matching TRBD2. V trimming: 3 bases; J trimming: 4 bases; junction bases outside the gene matches: 2. This CDR3 is 15 amino acids long. Looked up from germline, CDR1 is SGHTA and CDR2 is FQGNSA.

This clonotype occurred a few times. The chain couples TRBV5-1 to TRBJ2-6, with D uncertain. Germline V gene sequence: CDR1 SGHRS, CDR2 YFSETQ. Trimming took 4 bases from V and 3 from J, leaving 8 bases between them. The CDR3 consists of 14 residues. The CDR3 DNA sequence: TGCGCCAGCAGCAGTGGGGATGGGGCCAACGTCCTGACTTTC. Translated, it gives CASSSGDGANVLTF.

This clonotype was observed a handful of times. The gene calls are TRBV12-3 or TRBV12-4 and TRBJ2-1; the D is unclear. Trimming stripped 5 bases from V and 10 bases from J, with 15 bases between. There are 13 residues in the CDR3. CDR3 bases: TGTGCCAGCAGTCTTCTTGGGGTCGAAGAGCAGTTCTTC. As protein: CASSLLGVEEQFF.

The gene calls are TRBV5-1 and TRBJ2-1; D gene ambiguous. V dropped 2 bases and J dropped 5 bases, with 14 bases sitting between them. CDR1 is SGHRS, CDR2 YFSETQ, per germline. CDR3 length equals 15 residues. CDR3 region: CASSFDYRDDNEQFF. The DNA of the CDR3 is TGCGCCAGCAGCTTTGATTACCGTGACGACAATGAGCAGTTCTTC.

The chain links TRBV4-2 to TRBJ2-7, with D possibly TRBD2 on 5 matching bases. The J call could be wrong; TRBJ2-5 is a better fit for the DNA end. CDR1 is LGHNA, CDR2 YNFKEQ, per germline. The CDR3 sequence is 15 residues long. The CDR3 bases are TGTGCCAGCAGCCAAGGAGACGACGGGGAAGAGACCCAGTACTTC. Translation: CASSQGDDGEETQYF.